This entry concerns a single TCR beta chain. The antigen is unknown. Germline-derived CDR1 and CDR2 are SGHTA and FQGTGA. This CDR3 spans 16 amino acids. V was shortened by 1 base and J by 0 bases, with 10 bases between the two germline ends. This sample's treatment: oral pan-JAK inhibitor, 5-10 mg twice daily. The researchers isolated CD4+ and CD8+ T cells from PBMCs by sorting. This sample is part of a study of CD8+ T cells in alopecia areata. As for the study in general: Affected scalp percentage determined the severity score of treated patients. Study-level findings and limits: With tofacitinib ongoing, many expanded lesional clones persisted in both scalp and blood. Greater clonality was observed in lesional scalp samples, especially alopecia totalis/universalis, versus normal scalp.

Once RNA had been extracted, it was reverse transcribed into cDNA to act as the sequencing template. Sequencing used immunoSEQ multiplex PCR; TCRdb keeps in-frame clones, though not all of them. The data show around 180,000 clones, roughly 60% seen once. This rearrangement joins TRBV7-3 to TRBJ2-1; a weak D match, TRBD1 (6 bases). Sequences were derived from CD4+ T cells sorted from blood, sampled at week 24, from a patient treated with tofacitinib. The origin of this receptor is a human donor with alopecia areata. For the CDR3, the DNA is TGTGCCAGCAGCTTAAGGGGCAGGGGCTCCTACAATGAGCAGTTCTTC. It codes for CASSLRGRGSYNEQFF.